Sequencing of this T cell receptor beta chain was carried out in a study of PD-1 blockade in classical Hodgkin lymphoma. Produced via immunoSEQ multiplex PCR; TCRdb's table is partial and in-frame only. The table includes around 50,000 clones, roughly 80% detected once. As to this clone: Its antigen is unidentified.

As for time point: cycle 4 day 1 (C4D1), after six to seven weeks of nivolumab. Autologous stem cell transplantation was followed by relapse in every patient, and brentuximab vedotin exposure varied. Whole-study results and caveats: Partial responders and progressors had significantly lower baseline TCR diversity.

The CDR3 totals 14 residues. V shed 5 bases and J shed 6 bases, with 15 bases lying between them. Germline values: CDR1 SGHNT, CDR2 YENEEA. This TCR was sampled from a human donor with classical Hodgkin lymphoma. This chain links TRBV11-3 with TRBJ2-3; the D gene is possibly TRBD1 (5 bases). The specimen comprised peripheral blood mononuclear cells (PBMCs), sampled before the fourth cycle of nivolumab. The CDR3 region has the DNA TGTGCCAGCAGCCCAGGGCATGATGGGGATACGCAGTATTTT. Protein: CASSPGHDGDTQYF.